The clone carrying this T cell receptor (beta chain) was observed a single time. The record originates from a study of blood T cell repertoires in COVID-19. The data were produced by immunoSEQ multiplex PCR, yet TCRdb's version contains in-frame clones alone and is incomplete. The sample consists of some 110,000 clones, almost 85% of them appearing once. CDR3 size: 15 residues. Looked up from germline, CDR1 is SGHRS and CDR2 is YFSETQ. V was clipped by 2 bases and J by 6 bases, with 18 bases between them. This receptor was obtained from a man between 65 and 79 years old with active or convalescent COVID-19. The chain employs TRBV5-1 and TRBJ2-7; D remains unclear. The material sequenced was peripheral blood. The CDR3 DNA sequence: TGCGCCAGCAGCTTAACTCCAGGTTCAATGGGCGAGCAGTACTTC. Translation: CASSLTPGSMGEQYF.